The clone carrying this T cell receptor (beta chain) showed up many times. Antigen specificity is unknown. The data derive from a study of T cells in Graves' hyperthyroidism and ophthalmopathy. Study observations and caveats: In the blood, most expanded thyroid clonotypes above 0.001 appeared as well.

Regions amplified from RNA transcripts were the TCR beta CDR3 regions. The HTBI primer set was used in a first-round RT-PCR of the TCR CDR3. TCRdb re-derived calls from the multiplex PCR reads in MiXCR, one entry per CDR3 protein. Among 480,000 or so distinct CDR3 sequences listed, roughly 45% were seen once. Germline values: CDR1 SGHVS, CDR2 FQNEAQ. The CDR3 sequence is 14 residues long. Trimming at V came to 4 bases and at J to 2 bases, leaving 2 bases not matched to a gene. The TCR originated in an adult woman with Graves' disease, either hyperthyroidism or ophthalmopathy (not recorded which). The sequenced material came from peripheral blood or thyroid tissue (not recorded which). The chain links TRBV7-8 to TRBJ2-5, with 9 nucleotides matching TRBD1. The CDR3 DNA reads TGTGCCAGCAGCTCCGGGACAGGGCAAGAGACCCAGTACTTC. Its protein product is CASSSGTGQETQYF.